The source of this TCR beta chain is a study of blood T cell repertoires in COVID-19. Only in-frame clones appear in the TCRdb table, and some are missing; sequencing was by immunoSEQ multiplex PCR. This sample carries under 300,000 clones, 85% of them seen once, and the ten largest clones take about 14%. Material: peripheral blood. This sequence was found in a human donor in a cohort sampled during active COVID-19.

The CDR3 DNA reads TGTGCCAGCTCACCGGGACAGCTCTCTGGGGCCAACGTCCTGACTTTC. It specifies CASSPGQLSGANVLTF. J is TRBJ2-6 and V is TRBV18, with 7 bases aligning to TRBD1. This CDR3 has 16 amino acids. Trimming took 3 bases from V and 0 from J; bases not matched to a gene: 2. Germline values: CDR1 KGHSH, CDR2 LQKENI.